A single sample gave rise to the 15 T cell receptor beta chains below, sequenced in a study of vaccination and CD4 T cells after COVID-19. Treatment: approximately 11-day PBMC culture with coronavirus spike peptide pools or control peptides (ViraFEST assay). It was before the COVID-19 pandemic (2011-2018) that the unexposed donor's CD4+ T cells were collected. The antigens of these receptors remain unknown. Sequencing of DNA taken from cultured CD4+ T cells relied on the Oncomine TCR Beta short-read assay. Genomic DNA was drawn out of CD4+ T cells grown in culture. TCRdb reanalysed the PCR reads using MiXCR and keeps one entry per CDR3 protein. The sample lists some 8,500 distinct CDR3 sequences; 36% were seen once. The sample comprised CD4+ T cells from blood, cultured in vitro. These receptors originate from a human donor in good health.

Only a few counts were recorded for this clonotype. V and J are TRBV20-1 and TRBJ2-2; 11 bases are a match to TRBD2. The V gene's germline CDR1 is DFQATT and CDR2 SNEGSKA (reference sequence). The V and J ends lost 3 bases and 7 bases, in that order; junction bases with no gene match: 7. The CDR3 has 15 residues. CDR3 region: CSARNLAGGGGELFF. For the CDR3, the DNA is TGCAGTGCTAGGAACCTAGCGGGAGGCGGCGGGGAGCTGTTTTTT.

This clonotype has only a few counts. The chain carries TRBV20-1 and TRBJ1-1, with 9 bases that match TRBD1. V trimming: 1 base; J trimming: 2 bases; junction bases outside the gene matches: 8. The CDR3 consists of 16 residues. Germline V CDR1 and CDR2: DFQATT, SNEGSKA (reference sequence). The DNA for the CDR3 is TGCAGTGCTAGAGTCCCCGGGACAGGGATAAACACTGAAGCTTTCTTT. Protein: CSARVPGTGINTEAFF.

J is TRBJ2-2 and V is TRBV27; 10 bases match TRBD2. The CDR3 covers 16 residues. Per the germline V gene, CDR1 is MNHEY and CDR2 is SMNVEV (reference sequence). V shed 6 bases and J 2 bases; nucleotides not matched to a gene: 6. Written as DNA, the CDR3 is TGTGCCAGCAGGCCGGGACTAGCGATTAACACCGGGGAGCTGTTTTTT. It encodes CASRPGLAINTGELFF.

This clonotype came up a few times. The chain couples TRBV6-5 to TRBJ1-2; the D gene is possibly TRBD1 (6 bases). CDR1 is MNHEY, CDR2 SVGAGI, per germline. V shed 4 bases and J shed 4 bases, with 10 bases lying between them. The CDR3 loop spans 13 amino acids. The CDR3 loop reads CASSFAGAYGYTF. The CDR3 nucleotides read TGTGCCAGCAGTTTCGCAGGGGCCTATGGCTACACCTTC.

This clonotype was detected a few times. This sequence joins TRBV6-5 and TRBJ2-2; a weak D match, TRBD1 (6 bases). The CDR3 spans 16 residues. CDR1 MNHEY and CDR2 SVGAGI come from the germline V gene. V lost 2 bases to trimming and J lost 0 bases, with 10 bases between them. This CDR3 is CASSYQTGPNTGELFF. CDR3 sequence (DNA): TGTGCCAGCAGTTACCAGACAGGACCGAACACCGGGGAGCTGTTTTTT.

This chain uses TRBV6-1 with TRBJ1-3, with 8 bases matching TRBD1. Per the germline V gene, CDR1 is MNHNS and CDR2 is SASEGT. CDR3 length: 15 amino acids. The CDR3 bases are TGTGCAACCCGCCGGGACAGGAGCTCTGGAAACACCATATATTTT. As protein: CATRRDRSSGNTIYF.

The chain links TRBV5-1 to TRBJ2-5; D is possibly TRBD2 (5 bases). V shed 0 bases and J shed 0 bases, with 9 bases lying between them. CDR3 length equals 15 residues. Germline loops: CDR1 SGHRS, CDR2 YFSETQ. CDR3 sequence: CASSLAGSHQETQYF. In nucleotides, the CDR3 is TGCGCCAGCAGCTTGGCGGGATCACACCAAGAGACCCAGTACTTC.

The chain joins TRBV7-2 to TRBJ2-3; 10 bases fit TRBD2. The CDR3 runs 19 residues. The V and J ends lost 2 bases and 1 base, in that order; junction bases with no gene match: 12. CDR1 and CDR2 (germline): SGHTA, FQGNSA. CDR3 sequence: CASSLRAASGSRGTDTQYF. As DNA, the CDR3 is TGTGCCAGCAGCTTAAGGGCGGCTAGCGGGAGCCGTGGCACAGATACGCAGTATTTT. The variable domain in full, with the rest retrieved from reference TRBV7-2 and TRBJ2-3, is GAGVSQSPSNKVTEKGKDVELRCDPISGHTALYWYRQSLGQGLEFLIYFQGNSAPDKSGLPSDRFSAERTGGSVSTLTIQRTQQEDSAVYLCASSLRAASGSRGTDTQYFGPGTRLTVL.

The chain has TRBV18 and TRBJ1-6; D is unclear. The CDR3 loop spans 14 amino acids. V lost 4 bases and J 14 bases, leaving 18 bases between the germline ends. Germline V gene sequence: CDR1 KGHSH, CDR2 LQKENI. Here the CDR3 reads CASSQLPDLGTLHF. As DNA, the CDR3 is TGTGCCAGCTCACAGCTTCCGGACCTGGGGACCCTCCACTTT.

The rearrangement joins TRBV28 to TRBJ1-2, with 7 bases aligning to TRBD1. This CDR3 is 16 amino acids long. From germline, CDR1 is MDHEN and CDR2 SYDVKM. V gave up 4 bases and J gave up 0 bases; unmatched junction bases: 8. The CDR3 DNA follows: TGTGCCAGCAGTTCATTAGGACAGGTAGCTAACTATGGCTACACCTTC. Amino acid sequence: CASSSLGQVANYGYTF.

CDR3 in amino acids: CASSRDGASTEAFF. The CDR3 coding sequence is TGTGCCAGCAGCCGAGACGGGGCCTCCACTGAAGCTTTCTTT. The chain combines TRBV25-1 with TRBJ1-1; D is perhaps TRBD1 (5 bases). Trimming shortened V by 6 bases and J by 4 bases, and 15 bases separated the two germline ends. The length of the CDR3 is 14 residues. Germline assignment: CDR1 MGHDK and CDR2 SYGVNS.

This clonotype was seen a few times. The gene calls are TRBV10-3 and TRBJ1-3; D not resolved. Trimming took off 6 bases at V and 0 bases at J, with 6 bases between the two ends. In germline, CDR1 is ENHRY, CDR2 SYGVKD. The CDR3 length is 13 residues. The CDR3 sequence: CAIRPPSGNTIYF. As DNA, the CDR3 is TGTGCCATCAGACCGCCCTCTGGAAACACCATATATTTT.

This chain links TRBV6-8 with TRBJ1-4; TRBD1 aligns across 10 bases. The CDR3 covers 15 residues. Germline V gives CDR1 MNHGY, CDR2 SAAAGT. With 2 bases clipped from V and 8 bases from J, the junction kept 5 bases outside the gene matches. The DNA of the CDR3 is TGTGCCAGCAGTTACCGGACAGGGGGGAAAGAAAAACTGTTTTTT. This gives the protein CASSYRTGGKEKLFF.

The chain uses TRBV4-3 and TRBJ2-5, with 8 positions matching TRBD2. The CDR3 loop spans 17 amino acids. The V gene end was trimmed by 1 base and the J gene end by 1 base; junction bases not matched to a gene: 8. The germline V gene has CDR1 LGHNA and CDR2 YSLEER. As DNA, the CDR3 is TGCGCCAGCAGCCAAGTATTTAGCGGGACGCTCCAAGAGACCCAGTACTTC. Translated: CASSQVFSGTLQETQYF.

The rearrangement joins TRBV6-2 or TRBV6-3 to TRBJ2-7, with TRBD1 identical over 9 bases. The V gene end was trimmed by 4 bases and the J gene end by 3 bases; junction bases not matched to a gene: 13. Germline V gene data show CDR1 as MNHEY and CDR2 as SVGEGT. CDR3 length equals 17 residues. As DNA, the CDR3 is TGTGCCAGCAGTTCTGGGACAGGGTTTAGATCGGGCTACGAGCAGTACTTC. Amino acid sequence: CASSSGTGFRSGYEQYF.